Included here is one T cell receptor beta chain sequence, with context. Its cognate antigen is unknown. Tens of thousands of T cell genomes (around 200 ng DNA) went into each sorted-subset replicate. Using immunoSEQ multiplex PCR, the repertoire was profiled, and TCRdb retains in-frame clones only, with some absent. The table has about 2 million clones, about 94% seen once. J lost 0 bases, V lost 0 bases, and 6 bases had no gene match. The length of the CDR3 is 18 residues. Germline loops: CDR1 MGHRA, CDR2 YSYEKL. Cells designated naive CD8 were CD45RO-negative and were positively selected for CCR7, with terminally differentiated effector memory CD45RA+ cells excluded. The data derive from a study of shared clonotypes between healthy human individuals. Study at large: The plates for each donor numbered three CD4 naive, three CD4 memory, two CD8 naive and one CD8 memory.

Regarding the study as a whole: The naive CD4 repertoires of several donors were compared, and roughly 5% of clonotypes were shared.

The origin of this receptor is a man aged 18 to 29 in good health. Sequences were obtained from naive CD8+ T cells sorted from blood. The rearrangement uses TRBV4-1 and TRBJ1-3; 9 bases line up with TRBD1. This CDR3 is CASSQETGTGFSGNTIYF. DNA of the CDR3: TGCGCCAGCAGCCAAGAGACCGGGACAGGGTTCTCTGGAAACACCATATATTTT.